These T cell receptor beta chains were read from a single sample in a study of blood T cell repertoires in COVID-19. Clones were read by immunoSEQ multiplex PCR, and TCRdb kept only the in-frame ones, dropping some. Of approximately 200,000 clones in the sample, 85% were seen once. Sequenced sample: peripheral blood. Receptors were obtained from a man aged 35 to 55 with acute or convalescent COVID-19. Each CDR3 is given with its conserved first and last residue. D genes are given only for firm matches. Rows give clone size only sometimes, using once, few, many, or a class for an expanded clone.

J gene,D gene,clone size,V gene,CDR3 DNA,CDR3 protein
TRBJ2-3,TRBD2,.,TRBV29-1,TGCAGCGTTGGTCGGACTAGCGGGGCGGGAGATACGCAGTATTTT,CSVGRTSGAGDTQYF
TRBJ1-1,.,.,TRBV28,TGTGCCAGCGTTCGGGTGGGGGCGCGTCAAACTGAAGCTTTCTTT,CASVRVGARQTEAFF
TRBJ1-4,.,.,TRBV29-1,TGCAGCGTTGAAGACACAGGCGGAGGGGAAAAACTGTTTTTT,CSVEDTGGGEKLFF
TRBJ2-5,.,.,TRBV6-2/TRBV6-3,TGTGCCAGCAGTTACTTTGTAGGCAGGGAAGAGACCCAGTACTTC,CASSYFVGREETQYF
TRBJ1-3,TRBD1,.,TRBV2,TGTGCCAGCAAGTTTTTGACAGGGGCGGGAAACACCATATATTTT,CASKFLTGAGNTIYF
TRBJ2-1,.,.,TRBV7-3,TGTGCCAGCAGCTTAACAACAGGGAAGACCGCTGAGCAGTTCTTC,CASSLTTGKTAEQFF
TRBJ2-3,TRBD2,.,TRBV6-5,TGTGCCAGCAGTTACTCGCTAGCGGGGGTAACAGATACGCAGTATTTT,CASSYSLAGVTDTQYF
TRBJ2-7,TRBD1,once,TRBV27,TGTGCCAGCAAGAACCTCGGACAGGGGAGCGAGCAGTACTTC,CASKNLGQGSEQYF
TRBJ1-5,TRBD1,.,TRBV19,TGTGCCAGTAGTCGAAGCACAGGGGCCTGGGGACAGCCCCAGCATTTT,CASSRSTGAWGQPQHF
TRBJ2-2,TRBD1,.,TRBV2,TGTGCCAGCAGAGGGACAGGGCCCGGGGAGCTGTTTTTT,CASRGTGPGELFF
TRBJ1-1,.,.,TRBV4-3,TGCGCCAGCAGCCTCCTTAGGAACACTGAAGCTTTCTTT,CASSLLRNTEAFF
TRBJ2-2,TRBD2,once,TRBV18,TGTGCCAGCTCATCCCGGGAGGCGAACACCGGGGAGCTGTTTTTT,CASSSREANTGELFF
TRBJ1-1,.,.,TRBV7-2,TGTGCCAGCAGCCGGGTATCGGGGGGATCGACTGAAGCTTTCTTT,CASSRVSGGSTEAFF
TRBJ1-2,.,.,TRBV19,TGTGCCAGTAGGACAGCCACTCTTCGTGGCTATGGCTACACCTTC,CASRTATLRGYGYTF
TRBJ1-4,.,.,TRBV11-2,TGTGCCAGCAGCTTAGGGGCAGCAACTAATGAAAAACTGTTTTTT,CASSLGAATNEKLFF
TRBJ1-2,TRBD1,.,TRBV19,TGTGCCAGTACCCCGGACAGGGCCAGAGGCTACACCTTC,CASTPDRARGYTF
TRBJ2-7,TRBD2,.,TRBV5-7,TGTGCCAGCAGCTGTTCACTAGCGGTCTACGAGCAGTACTTC,CASSCSLAVYEQYF
TRBJ1-2,TRBD1,.,TRBV9,TGTGCCAGCAGCGCTACCGGGACAGGGGGCCCCGTTAACTATGGCTACACCTTC,CASSATGTGGPVNYGYTF
TRBJ1-1,.,.,TRBV27,TGTGCCAGCAGTGTGTCGGTTACCGATGACACTGAAGCTTTCTTT,CASSVSVTDDTEAFF
TRBJ2-7,.,once,TRBV7-9,TGTGCCAGCAGAGGAGGGTCCTCCCCTAACTACGAGCAGTACTTC,CASRGGSSPNYEQYF
TRBJ2-2,TRBD1,.,TRBV12-5,TGTGCTAGTGGCGACAGGGCCATAAACACCGGGGAGCTGTTTTTT,CASGDRAINTGELFF
TRBJ2-1,TRBD1,.,TRBV5-6,TGTGCCAGCAGCTTGCAGGGGGAGAGAAATGAGCAGTTCTTC,CASSLQGERNEQFF
TRBJ1-2,.,.,TRBV18,TGTGCCAGCTCACAACGGACGGAGGCCGGCAGCTATGGCTACACCTTC,CASSQRTEAGSYGYTF
TRBJ2-1,TRBD2,.,TRBV5-6,TGTGCCAGCAGCTGGGAGGGGCCATGGAACTACAATGAGCAGTTCTTC,CASSWEGPWNYNEQFF
TRBJ2-1,TRBD2,few,TRBV29-1,TGCAGCGTTTTACCTCGAGCGGGGGTAACGGGTAACGGTGAGCAGTTCTTC,CSVLPRAGVTGNGEQFF
TRBJ2-7,.,.,TRBV5-6,TGTGCCAGCAGCTTGCTCGGGGACACCTACGAGCAGTACTTC,CASSLLGDTYEQYF
TRBJ1-5,.,once,TRBV19,TGTGCCAGTAGTATAGGGCTCCTAGCGGGGATCAATCAGCCCCAGCATTTT,CASSIGLLAGINQPQHF
TRBJ1-2,TRBD1,.,TRBV29-1,TGCAGCGTTGGGACAGGGAGGGCCTATGGCTACACCTTC,CSVGTGRAYGYTF
TRBJ1-1,.,once,TRBV5-4,TGTGCCAGCAGGCAGCAGGTGAACACTGAAGCTTTCTTT,CASRQQVNTEAFF
TRBJ1-2,.,.,TRBV3-1/TRBV3-2,TGTGCCAGCAGCCCAAGGAGCATAACCTTTAACTATGGCTACACCTTC,CASSPRSITFNYGYTF
TRBJ2-7,TRBD1,.,TRBV30,TGTGCCTGGAGAGATACCGGACAGGGAGGCTACGAGCAGTACTTC,CAWRDTGQGGYEQYF
TRBJ1-3,.,.,TRBV6-1,TGTGCCAGCAGTGAAGCGCATTACAGATCCTCTGGAAACACCATATATTTT,CASSEAHYRSSGNTIYF
TRBJ1-5,.,.,TRBV7-6,TGTGCCAGCAGCCCTGAGACAGGAGTAATCAATCAGCCCCAGCATTTT,CASSPETGVINQPQHF
TRBJ1-1,TRBD1,.,TRBV7-2,TGTGCCAGCAGCTCACAGGGGGGAACTGAAGCTTTCTTT,CASSSQGGTEAFF
TRBJ1-1,.,once,TRBV5-4,TGTGCCAGCAGCTCGATCAGGGCCAGGATGAACACTGAAGCTTTCTTT,CASSSIRARMNTEAFF
TRBJ1-5,.,few,TRBV28,TGTGCCAGCAGCCCGGGAGGAGGTGCTCAGCCCCAGCATTTT,CASSPGGGAQPQHF
TRBJ2-1,.,.,TRBV6-5,TGTGCCAGCAAATCCCCCACCTTGAGGGACAATGAGCAGTTCTTC,CASKSPTLRDNEQFF
TRBJ1-2,TRBD1,.,TRBV4-2,TGTGCCAGCAGAAACACAGGGGGGCCCTATGGCTACACCTTC,CASRNTGGPYGYTF
TRBJ1-5,TRBD1,.,TRBV5-1,TGCGCCAGCAGCTTTTTAATGACGGACAGGCAAACCTATAGCAATCAGCCCCAGCATTTT,CASSFLMTDRQTYSNQPQHF
TRBJ2-1,.,few,TRBV3-1/TRBV3-2,TGTGCCAGCAGCCCCGTCTCTGGGGGGAACTACAATGAGCAGTTCTTC,CASSPVSGGNYNEQFF
TRBJ2-7,.,.,TRBV3-1/TRBV3-2,TGTGCCAGCAGCCAAGATCACGAGGGAGTGGCCTACGAGCAGTACTTC,CASSQDHEGVAYEQYF
TRBJ1-6,.,.,TRBV18,TGTGCCAGCTCAACGGATGGGGGCTCACCCCTCCACTTT,CASSTDGGSPLHF
TRBJ1-1,.,.,TRBV9,TGTGCCAGCAGCGTAACGGGTGGTAACACTGAAGCTTTCTTT,CASSVTGGNTEAFF
TRBJ2-7,TRBD1,.,TRBV6-5,TGTGCCAGCACTCGGACAGGGATGTACGAGCAGTACTTC,CASTRTGMYEQYF
TRBJ1-2,.,.,TRBV6-5,TGTGCCAGCAGTACAGCGGGGGATAACTATGGCTACACCTTC,CASSTAGDNYGYTF
TRBJ2-1,TRBD2,.,TRBV4-2,TGTGCCAGCAGCCCACCAGGACGACTAGCGGGCGCTGACAATGAGCAGTTCTTC,CASSPPGRLAGADNEQFF
TRBJ2-1,.,.,TRBV9,TGTGCCAGCAGCGTAGGACGGGGCAATGAGCAGTTCTTC,CASSVGRGNEQFF
TRBJ1-2,.,.,TRBV2,TGTGCCAGCAGTGGAGGACAGAACTATGGCTACACCTTC,CASSGGQNYGYTF
TRBJ1-1,TRBD1,.,TRBV30,TGTGCCTGGGTGACAGGGGGAAGGAACACTGAAGCTTTCTTT,CAWVTGGRNTEAFF
TRBJ1-2,.,.,TRBV5-6,TGTGCCAGCAGCTTGGAGATTACACCCGGCTACACCTTC,CASSLEITPGYTF
TRBJ1-1,.,.,TRBV5-4,TGTGCCAGCAGCTTGCGGGGGGGCGAGTTTACTGAAGCTTTCTTT,CASSLRGGEFTEAFF
TRBJ1-1,.,.,TRBV3-1/TRBV3-2,TGTGCCAGCAGCCGGGACCAGGGGGAAGCTTTCTTT,CASSRDQGEAFF
TRBJ2-1,TRBD2,.,TRBV4-2,TGTGCCAGCAGCCAAGAGAGTCGACTAGCGGGGGTCTCCTCCTACAATGAGCAGTTCTTC,CASSQESRLAGVSSYNEQFF